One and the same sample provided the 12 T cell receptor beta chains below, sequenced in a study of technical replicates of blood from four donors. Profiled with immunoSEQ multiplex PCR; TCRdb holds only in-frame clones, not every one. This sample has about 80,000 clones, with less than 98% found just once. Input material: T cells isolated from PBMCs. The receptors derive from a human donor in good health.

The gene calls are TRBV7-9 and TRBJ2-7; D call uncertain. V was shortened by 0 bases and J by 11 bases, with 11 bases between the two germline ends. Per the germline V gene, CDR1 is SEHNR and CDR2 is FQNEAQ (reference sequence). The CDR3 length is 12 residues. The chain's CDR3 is CASSLASSVEYF. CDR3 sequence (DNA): TGTGCCAGCAGCTTAGCGTCTTCAGTCGAGTACTTC.

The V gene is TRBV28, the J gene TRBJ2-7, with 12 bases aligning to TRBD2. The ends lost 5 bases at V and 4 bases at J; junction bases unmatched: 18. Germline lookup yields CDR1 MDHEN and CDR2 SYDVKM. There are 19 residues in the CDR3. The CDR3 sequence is CASSQTSGRGGEGRYEQYF. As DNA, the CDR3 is TGTGCCAGCAGTCAGACTAGCGGGAGAGGTGGTGAGGGTCGATACGAGCAGTACTTC. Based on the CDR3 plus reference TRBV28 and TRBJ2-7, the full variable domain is DVKVTQSSRYLVKRTGEKVFLECVQDMDHENMFWYRQDPGLGLRLIYFSYDVKMKEKGDIPEGYSVSREKKERFSLILESASTNQTSMYLCASSQTSGRGGEGRYEQYFGPGTRLTVT.

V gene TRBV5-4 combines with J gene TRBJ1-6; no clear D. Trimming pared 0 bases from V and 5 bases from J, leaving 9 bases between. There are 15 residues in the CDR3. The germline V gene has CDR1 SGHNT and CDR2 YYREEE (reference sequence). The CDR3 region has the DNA TGTGCCAGCAGCTTGGGAGGCCAAAATAATTCACCCCTCCACTTT. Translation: CASSLGGQNNSPLHF.

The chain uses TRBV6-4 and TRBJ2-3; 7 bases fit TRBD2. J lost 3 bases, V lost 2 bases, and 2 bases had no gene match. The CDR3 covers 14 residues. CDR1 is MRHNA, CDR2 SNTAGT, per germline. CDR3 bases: TGTGCCAGCAGTGACCGGGGGGAAACAGATACGCAGTATTTT. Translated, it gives CASSDRGETDTQYF.

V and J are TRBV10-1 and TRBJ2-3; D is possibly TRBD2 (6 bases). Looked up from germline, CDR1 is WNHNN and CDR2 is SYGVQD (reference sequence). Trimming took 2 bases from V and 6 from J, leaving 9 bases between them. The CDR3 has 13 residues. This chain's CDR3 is CASSETSPDTQYF. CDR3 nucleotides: TGCGCCAGCAGTGAGACTAGCCCTGATACGCAGTATTTT.

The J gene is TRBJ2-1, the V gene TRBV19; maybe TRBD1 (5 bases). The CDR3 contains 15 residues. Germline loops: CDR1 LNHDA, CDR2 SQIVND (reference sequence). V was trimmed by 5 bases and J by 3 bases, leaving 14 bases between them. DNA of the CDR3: TGTGCCAGTAGTTTCCAGGGAAGAGTCTACAATGAGCAGTTCTTC. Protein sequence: CASSFQGRVYNEQFF.

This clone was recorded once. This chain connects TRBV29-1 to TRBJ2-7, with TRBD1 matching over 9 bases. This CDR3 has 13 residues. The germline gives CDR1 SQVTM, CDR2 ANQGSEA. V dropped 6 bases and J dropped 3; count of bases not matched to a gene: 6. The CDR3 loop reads CSVEGQGIYEQYF. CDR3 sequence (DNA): TGCAGCGTGGAGGGACAGGGAATCTACGAGCAGTACTTC.

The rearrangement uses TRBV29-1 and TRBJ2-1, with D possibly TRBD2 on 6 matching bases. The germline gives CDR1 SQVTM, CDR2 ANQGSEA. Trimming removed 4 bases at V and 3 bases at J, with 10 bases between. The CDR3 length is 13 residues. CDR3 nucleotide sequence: TGCAGCGTTGTAGCGGACAACTACAATGAGCAGTTCTTC. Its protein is CSVVADNYNEQFF.

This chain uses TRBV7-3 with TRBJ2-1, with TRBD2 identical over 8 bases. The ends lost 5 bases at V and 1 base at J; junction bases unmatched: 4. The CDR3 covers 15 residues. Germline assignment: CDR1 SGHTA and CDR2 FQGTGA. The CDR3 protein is CASSRTSPSYNEQFF. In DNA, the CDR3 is TGTGCCAGCAGCCGGACTAGCCCTTCCTACAATGAGCAGTTCTTC.

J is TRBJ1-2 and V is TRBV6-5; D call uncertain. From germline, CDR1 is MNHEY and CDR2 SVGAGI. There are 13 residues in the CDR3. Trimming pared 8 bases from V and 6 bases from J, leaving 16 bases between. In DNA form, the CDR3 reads TGTGCCAGCTCCTCCGATGCGATAGATGGCTACACCTTC. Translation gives CASSSDAIDGYTF.

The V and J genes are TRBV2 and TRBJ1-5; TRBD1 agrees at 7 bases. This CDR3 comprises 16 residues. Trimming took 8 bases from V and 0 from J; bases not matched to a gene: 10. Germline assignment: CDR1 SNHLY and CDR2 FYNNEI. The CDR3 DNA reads TGTGCCAGCGGGACAGACGAAGACTATAGCAATCAGCCCCAGCATTTT. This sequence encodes CASGTDEDYSNQPQHF.

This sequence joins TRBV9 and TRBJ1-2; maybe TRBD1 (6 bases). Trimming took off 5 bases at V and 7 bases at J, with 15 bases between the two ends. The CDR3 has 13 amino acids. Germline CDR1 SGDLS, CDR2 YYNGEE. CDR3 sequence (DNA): TGTGCCAGCAGGGGATCGGGGGGCTTTGGCTACACCTTC. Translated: CASRGSGGFGYTF.